What follows describes a single T cell receptor (beta chain). Original data processing: From reference gene primer amplification, estimates of nucleated cell counts were derived. Repertoires were generated with immunoSEQ multiplex PCR, while TCRdb's copy carries only in-frame clones and drops some. The V and J calls and clone size come from that table; D and trimming were worked out from the DNA. Of about 70,000 clones in the sample, 86% were seen once. The data are from a study of blood T cell repertoires in COVID-19. Across the whole study: The origin of the acute and convalescent COVID-19 samples was the United States, Italy and Spain. Sample material is recorded as cDNA or gDNA derived from T cells, B-cell-depleted T cells, or PBMCs.

The V end lost 3 bases, the J end lost 0 bases, and 9 bases lay between the germline ends. In germline, CDR1 is ENHRY, CDR2 SYGVKD. This CDR3 is built from 15 residues. The source material was peripheral blood. The receptor's source is a human donor in a cohort sampled during active COVID-19. The genes are TRBV10-3 and TRBJ1-5, with D uncertain. The CDR3 sequence: CAISDAGGSNQPQHF. In DNA form, the CDR3 reads TGTGCCATCAGTGACGCAGGTGGTAGCAATCAGCCCCAGCATTTT.